This TCR beta chain was recorded in a study of cytomegalovirus exposure and HLA in healthy donors. Looking at the study overall: In an earlier analysis, 95 million to 140 million unique TCR beta sequences were found from some 200 million T cells.

Remarks on this clone: Its specificity is not known.

The CDR3 runs 15 residues. Germline V gene sequence: CDR1 SGHVS, CDR2 FQNEAQ. V lost 1 base and J 9 bases, leaving 18 bases between the germline ends. 13 Jbeta primers and 60 Vbeta primers were used for the PCR. Sequencing used immunoSEQ multiplex PCR; TCRdb keeps in-frame clones, though not all of them. The sample carries some 110,000 clones, 50% to 75% recorded once. Overall study findings and caveats: HLA restriction was apparent for most CMV-associated TCR beta chains in a later analysis. Indistinguishability led to the exclusion of some V segments, TRBV6-2 and TRBV6-3 included. In a later analysis, HLA-C alleles had the fewest associated TCRs, DRB1 alleles the most.

The clonotype was recovered from a woman in her forties in good health and CMV-seropositive. Sequenced: PBMCs. The gene calls are TRBV7-8 and TRBJ2-5; D call uncertain. DNA for the CDR3: TGTGCCAGCAGCTTAGTTAGCTTGGTATCCCGGGCCCAGTACTTC. The encoded protein is CASSLVSLVSRAQYF.